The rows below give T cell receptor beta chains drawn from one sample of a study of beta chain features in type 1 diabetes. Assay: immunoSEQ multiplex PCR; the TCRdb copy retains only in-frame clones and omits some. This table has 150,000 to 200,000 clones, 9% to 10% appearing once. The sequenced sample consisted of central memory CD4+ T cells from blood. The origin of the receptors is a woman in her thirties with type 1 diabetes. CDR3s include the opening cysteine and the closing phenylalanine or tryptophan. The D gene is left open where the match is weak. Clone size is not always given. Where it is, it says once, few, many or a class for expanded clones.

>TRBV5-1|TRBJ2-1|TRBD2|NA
CASSLGGSTYNEQFF
TGCGCCAGCAGCTTGGGCGGGAGTACCTACAATGAGCAGTTCTTC
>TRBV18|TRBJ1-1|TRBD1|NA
CASSPTGDTEAFF
TGTGCCAGCTCACCGACAGGGGACACTGAAGCTTTCTTT
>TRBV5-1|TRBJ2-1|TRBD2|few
CASRERGGIGNEQFF
TGCGCCAGCAGGGAACGGGGGGGTATCGGCAATGAGCAGTTCTTC
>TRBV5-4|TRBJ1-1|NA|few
CASSFEKNTEAFF
TGTGCCAGCAGCTTTGAGAAGAACACTGAAGCTTTCTTT
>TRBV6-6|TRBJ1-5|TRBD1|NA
CASSGTGSQPQHF
TGTGCCAGCAGCGGGACAGGGAGTCAGCCCCAGCATTTT
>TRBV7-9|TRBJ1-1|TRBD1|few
CASSQPGQGNTEAFF
TGTGCCAGCAGCCAACCGGGACAGGGGAACACTGAAGCTTTCTTT
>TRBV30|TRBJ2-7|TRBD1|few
CAWAGQGFEQYF
TGTGCCTGGGCGGGACAGGGTTTCGAGCAGTACTTC
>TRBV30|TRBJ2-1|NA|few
CAWSRREAPYNEQFF
TGTGCCTGGAGTAGGCGAGAGGCCCCCTACAATGAGCAGTTCTTC
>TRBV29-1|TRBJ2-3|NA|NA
CSGRANQLDTQYF
TGCAGCGGGCGGGCCAATCAACTGGATACGCAGTATTTT
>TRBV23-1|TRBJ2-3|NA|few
CASRLTDTQYF
TGCGCCAGCAGACTCACAGATACGCAGTATTTT
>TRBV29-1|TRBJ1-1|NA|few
CSVARTAASTGTEAFF
TGCAGCGTCGCTCGGACTGCTGCCTCCACGGGAACTGAAGCTTTCTTT
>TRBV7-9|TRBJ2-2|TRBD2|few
CASSPGLAGVRTGELFF
TGTGCCAGCAGCCCGGGACTAGCGGGAGTTCGTACCGGGGAGCTGTTTTTT
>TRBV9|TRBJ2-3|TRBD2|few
CASSVGLAGVDTQYF
TGTGCCAGCAGCGTAGGGCTAGCGGGAGTTGATACGCAGTATTTT
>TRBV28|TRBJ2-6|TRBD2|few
CASRGGASGANVLTF
TGTGCCAGCAGGGGAGGGGCCTCTGGGGCCAACGTCCTGACTTTC
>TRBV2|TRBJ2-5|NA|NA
CASSETPTQETQYF
TGTGCCAGCAGTGAAACACCCACGCAAGAGACCCAGTACTTC
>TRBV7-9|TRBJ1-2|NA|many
CASSLGQNGYTF
TGTGCCAGCAGCTTAGGACAGAATGGCTACACCTTC
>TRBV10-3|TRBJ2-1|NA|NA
CAIRAGDNEQFF
TGTGCCATCAGGGCAGGGGACAATGAGCAGTTCTTC
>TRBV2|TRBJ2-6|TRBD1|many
CASRRDRGLVTEGANVLTF
TGTGCCAGCAGGAGGGACAGGGGGCTTGTAACGGAAGGGGCCAACGTCCTGACTTTC
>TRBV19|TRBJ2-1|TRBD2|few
CASSNLAGVTSYNEQFF
TGTGCCAGTAGTAACTTAGCGGGAGTAACATCCTACAATGAGCAGTTCTTC
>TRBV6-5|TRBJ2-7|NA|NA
CASSYSTGTYEQYF
TGTGCCAGCAGTTACTCTACAGGGACCTACGAGCAGTACTTC
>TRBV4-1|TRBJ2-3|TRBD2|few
CASSQGEGPTSTDTQYF
TGCGCCAGCAGCCAAGGGGAGGGGCCCACTAGCACAGATACGCAGTATTTT
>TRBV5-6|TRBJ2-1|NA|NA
CASSLQRQRTNNEQFF
TGTGCCAGCAGCTTGCAAAGGCAGAGAACTAACAATGAGCAGTTCTTC
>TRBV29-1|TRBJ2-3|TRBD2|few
CSVIAGGTDTQYF
TGCAGCGTAATAGCGGGAGGCACAGATACGCAGTATTTT
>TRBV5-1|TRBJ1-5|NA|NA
CASSFSGASNQPQHF
TGCGCCAGCAGCTTTTCAGGGGCTAGCAATCAGCCCCAGCATTTT
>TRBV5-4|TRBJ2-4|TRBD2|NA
CASSLATSGTRTQYF
TGTGCCAGCAGCTTGGCAACCTCCGGGACTAGGACTCAGTACTTC
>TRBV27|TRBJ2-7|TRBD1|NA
CASSFLDRDEQYF
TGTGCCAGCAGTTTTCTCGACAGGGACGAGCAGTACTTC
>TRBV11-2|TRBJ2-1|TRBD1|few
CASSSDRYNEQFF
TGTGCCAGCAGCTCGGACAGGTACAATGAGCAGTTCTTC
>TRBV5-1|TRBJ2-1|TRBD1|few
CASSSGQGGDEQFF
TGCGCCAGCAGCTCAGGACAGGGGGGCGATGAGCAGTTCTTC
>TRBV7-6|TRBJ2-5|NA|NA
CASSLDRRETQYF
TGTGCCAGCAGCTTAGACAGACGGGAGACCCAGTACTTC
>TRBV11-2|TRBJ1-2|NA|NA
CASSSTKGVGYGYTF
TGTGCCAGCAGCTCCACTAAGGGGGTCGGGTATGGCTACACCTTC
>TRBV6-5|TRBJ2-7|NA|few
CASSRTGIAAEQYF
TGTGCCAGCAGCCGTACGGGGATAGCGGCCGAGCAGTACTTC
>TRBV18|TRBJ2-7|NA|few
CASSPGDSYEQYF
TGTGCCAGCTCTCCCGGGGACTCCTACGAGCAGTACTTC
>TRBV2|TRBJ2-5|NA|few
CASSPSEETQYF
TGTGCCAGCAGCCCTTCAGAAGAGACCCAGTACTTC
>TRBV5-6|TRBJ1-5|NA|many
CASSLSADQPQHF
TGTGCCAGCAGCTTGAGTGCAGATCAGCCCCAGCATTTT
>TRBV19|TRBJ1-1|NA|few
CASTSLPGVNTEAFF
TGTGCCAGTACGTCTCTCCCGGGAGTGAACACTGAAGCTTTCTTT
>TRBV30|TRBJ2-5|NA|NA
CACHRGLGRETQYF
TGTGCCTGCCACCGGGGACTGGGTAGGGAGACCCAGTACTTC
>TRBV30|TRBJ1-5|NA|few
CAWSHGENQPQHF
TGTGCCTGGAGCCACGGGGAAAATCAGCCCCAGCATTTT
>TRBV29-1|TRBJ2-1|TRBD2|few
CSVLAGEYEQFF
TGCAGCGTTTTAGCGGGAGAGTATGAGCAGTTCTTC
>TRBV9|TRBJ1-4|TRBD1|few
CASSVEGQFNEKLFF
TGTGCCAGCAGCGTAGAGGGACAGTTTAATGAAAAACTGTTTTTT
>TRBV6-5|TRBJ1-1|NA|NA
CASSAARERTEAFF
TGTGCCAGCAGTGCCGCCCGGGAACGCACTGAAGCTTTCTTT
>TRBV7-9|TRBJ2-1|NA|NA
CASSLMTTWRLANNEQFF
TGTGCCAGCAGCTTAATGACTACCTGGCGGCTTGCGAACAATGAGCAGTTCTTC
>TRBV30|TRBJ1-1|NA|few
CAWSKGTGGYTEAFF
TGTGCCTGGAGTAAAGGGACGGGGGGGTACACTGAAGCTTTCTTT
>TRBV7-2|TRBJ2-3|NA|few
CASSLGWGRRPDTQYF
TGTGCCAGCAGCTTAGGTTGGGGGAGGCGGCCAGATACGCAGTATTTT
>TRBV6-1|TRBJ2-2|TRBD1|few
CASRTGENTGELFF
TGTGCCAGCAGGACAGGGGAGAACACCGGGGAGCTGTTTTTT
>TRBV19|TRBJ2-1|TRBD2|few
CASSAGLAGAGEQFF
TGTGCCAGTAGTGCCGGACTAGCGGGAGCCGGAGAGCAGTTCTTC
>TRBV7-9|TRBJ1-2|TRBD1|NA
CASSPPRDRAGYTF
TGTGCCAGCAGCCCCCCCCGGGACAGGGCTGGCTACACCTTC
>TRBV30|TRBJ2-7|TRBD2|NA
CAWSVQAGAYEQYF
TGTGCCTGGAGTGTACAAGCGGGAGCCTACGAGCAGTACTTC
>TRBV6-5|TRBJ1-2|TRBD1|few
CASRLGQGIYGYTF
TGTGCCAGCAGGTTGGGACAGGGGATCTATGGCTACACCTTC
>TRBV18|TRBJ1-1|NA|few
CASSPILVGRTEAFF
TGTGCCAGCTCACCGATATTAGTAGGGAGGACTGAAGCTTTCTTT
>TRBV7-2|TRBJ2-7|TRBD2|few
CASRLGTTYEQYF
TGTGCCAGCAGACTCGGGACTACCTACGAGCAGTACTTC
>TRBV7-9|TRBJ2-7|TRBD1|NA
CASSSFQGAYEQYF
TGTGCCAGCAGCTCCTTCCAGGGGGCCTACGAGCAGTACTTC
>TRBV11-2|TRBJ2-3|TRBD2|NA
CASSERLAGTTDTQYF
TGTGCCAGCAGCGAACGACTAGCGGGTACCACAGATACGCAGTATTTT
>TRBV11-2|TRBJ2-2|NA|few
CASREQVDTGELFF
TGTGCCAGCAGAGAACAGGTGGACACCGGGGAGCTGTTTTTT
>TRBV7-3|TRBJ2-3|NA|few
CASSPWGADTQYF
TGTGCCAGCAGCCCTTGGGGAGCAGATACGCAGTATTTT
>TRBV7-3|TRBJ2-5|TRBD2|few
CASSSSGVEETQYF
TGTGCCAGCAGCTCTAGCGGGGTAGAAGAGACCCAGTACTTC
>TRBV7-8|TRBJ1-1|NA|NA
CASSLEQSFTEAFF
TGTGCCAGCAGCTTAGAACAGTCTTTTACTGAAGCTTTCTTT
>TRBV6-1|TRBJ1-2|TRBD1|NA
CASSEARDRVYGYTF
TGTGCCAGCAGTGAAGCCCGGGACAGGGTCTATGGCTACACCTTC
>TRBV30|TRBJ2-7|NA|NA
CAWSVRVTYEQYF
TGTGCCTGGAGTGTCCGGGTAACCTACGAGCAGTACTTC
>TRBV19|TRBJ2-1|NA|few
CASSTSGANEQFF
TGTGCCAGTAGTACCTCAGGGGCCAATGAGCAGTTCTTC
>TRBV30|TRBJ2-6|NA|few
CAGTREDGANVLTF
TGTGCCGGAACCAGGGAGGACGGGGCCAACGTCCTGACTTTC